One sample yielded the 19 T cell receptor beta chains listed below, sequenced in a study of CD4 and CD8 cells across lung adenocarcinoma regions. In TCRdb, the PCR reads were re-called with MiXCR into one record per CDR3 protein. The data show 14,000 or so distinct CDR3 sequences, approximately 40% seen once. Source material: CD4+ T cells from the center of a lung tumor. The receptors originated from a male donor with lung adenocarcinoma. The CD4 and CD8 labels of this study may be unreliable.

This clonotype was recorded many times. CDR3 sequence (DNA): TGTGCCAGCAGCCCCGGACAGGGCGGGCACAATGAGCAGTTCTTC. Protein product: CASSPGQGGHNEQFF. This chain links TRBV6-1 with TRBJ2-1, with TRBD1 matching 8 bases. Germline CDR1 and CDR2: MNHNS and SASEGT. The CDR3 length is 15 residues. With V trimmed by 6 bases and J by 5 bases, 9 bases remained unmatched.

This clonotype occurred many times. The chain recombines TRBV7-6 with TRBJ2-1; a weak D match, TRBD2 (5 bases). Trimming left V 5 bases short and J 9 bases short, with 14 bases between. The CDR3 runs to 13 residues. Per germline, CDR1 SGHVS and CDR2 FNYEAQ. The CDR3: CASSLELGSEQFF. CDR3 coding DNA: TGTGCCAGCAGCCTAGAGCTAGGGAGTGAGCAGTTCTTC. The full variable domain, rest sourced from reference TRBV7-6 and TRBJ2-1, is GAGVSQSPRYKVTKRGQDVALRCDPISGHVSLYWYRQALGQGPEFLTYFNYEAQQDKSGLPNDRFSAERPEGSISTLTIQRTEQRDSAMYRCASSLELGSEQFFGPGTRLTVL.

This clonotype was counted at least ten times. This chain joins TRBV6-5 and TRBJ2-3; D ambiguous. CDR1 MNHEY and CDR2 SVGAGI come from the germline V gene. V shed 0 bases and J shed 4 bases, with 14 bases lying between them. CDR3 length equals 16 residues. The CDR3: CASSYSPASPPDTQYF. The CDR3, as DNA: TGTGCCAGCAGTTACTCCCCTGCTTCCCCGCCAGATACGCAGTATTTT.

V is TRBV27 and J is TRBJ2-5, with 11 bases lining up with TRBD1. Germline trimming cut 7 bases from V and 5 bases from J; bases unmatched to any gene: 3. The germline CDR1 and CDR2 sequences are MNHEY and SMNVEV (reference sequence). The CDR3 spans 13 residues. This chain's CDR3 is CASMGQGGETQYF. DNA of the CDR3: TGTGCCAGCATGGGACAGGGGGGGGAGACCCAGTACTTC.

As regards this clonotype: One junction end does not reproduce the germline sequence, and a read error may be involved. The CDR3 loop is CACSQDEGREQDTQYF. DNA for the CDR3: TGTGCCTGCAGCCAAGACGAAGGCCGAGAGCAAGATACCCAGTACTTT. The rearrangement uses TRBV3-1 and TRBJ2-3; D is ambiguous. Germline V gene lookup returns CDR1 LGHDT and CDR2 YNNKEL (reference sequence). This CDR3 spans 16 amino acids.

This clonotype has more than one count but fewer than ten. The chain is built from TRBV10-3 and TRBJ2-6; 14 bases are a match to TRBD2. CDR3 size: 19 residues. After removal of 6 bases from V and 1 base from J, the junction contained 8 bases not matched to a gene. Germline V gene data show CDR1 as ENHRY and CDR2 as SYGVKD. In DNA, the CDR3 is TGTGCCATCAGCGATGGGACTAGCGGGAGAGGTTCTGGGGCCAACGTCCTGACTTTC. It yields the protein CAISDGTSGRGSGANVLTF.

For this clonotype: The junction departs from the called germline gene at one end, perhaps through a read error. The V and J genes are TRBV6-1 and TRBJ1-5; D ambiguous. The germline V gene encodes CDR1 MNHNS and CDR2 SASEGT. This CDR3 spans 14 amino acids. As DNA, the CDR3 is TGTGCCAGCAGTGAAAATTTCAACAATCAGCCCCACCACTTT. Its translation is CASSENFNNQPHHF.

By proportion, this clonotype is medium-sized. The chain has TRBV6-1 and TRBJ2-6, with D tentatively TRBD1 (6 bases). CDR1 and CDR2 from the germline V gene are MNHNS and SASEGT. This CDR3 has 16 amino acids. V was trimmed by 6 bases and J by 4 bases, leaving 16 bases between them. The CDR3 sequence: CASRSGTTAGANVLTF. DNA for the CDR3: TGTGCCAGCAGATCCGGGACAACGGCGGGGGCCAACGTCCTGACTTTC.

The chain combines TRBV11-2 with TRBJ2-5, with unresolved D. The CDR3 sequence is 13 residues long. Germline values: CDR1 SGHAT, CDR2 FQNNGV. V lost 5 bases, J lost 11 bases, and 18 bases lay in between. The CDR3 DNA reads as TGTGCCAGCAGCCGTACACCCCGCGGTGAGCAGTACTTC. Protein product: CASSRTPRGEQYF.

This rearrangement joins TRBV7-8 to TRBJ1-1; D unclear. This CDR3 region has 13 residues. V was pared by 3 bases and J by 3 bases, with 8 bases between. CDR1 is SGHVS and CDR2 is FQNEAQ in the germline V gene. Written as DNA, the CDR3 is TGTGCCAGCAGCTTGTCGAGGGACACTGAAGCTTTCTTT. This translates into CASSLSRDTEAFF. Filled out from reference TRBV7-8 and TRBJ1-1, the complete variable domain reads GAGVSQSPRYKVAKRGQDVALRCDPISGHVSLFWYQQALGQGPEFLTYFQNEAQLDKSGLPSDRFFAERPEGSVSTLKIQRTQQEDSAVYLCASSLSRDTEAFFGQGTRLTVV.

This chain uses TRBV6-1 with TRBJ2-4; unclear D gene. Per germline, CDR1 MNHNS and CDR2 SASEGT. The CDR3 is 15 residues long. Trimming left V 2 bases short and J 12 bases short, with 20 bases between. The CDR3 loop is CASSEMAREKETQYF. CDR3 in DNA: TGTGCCAGCAGTGAAATGGCCCGCGAGAAAGAGACTCAGTACTTC.

In its sample, this clonotype was seen a few times. The chain couples TRBV4-2 to TRBJ2-5; tentative D call: TRBD1 (7 bases). Trimming shortened V by 1 base and J by 2 bases, and 11 bases separated the two germline ends. The CDR3 is 15 residues long. Germline loops: CDR1 LGHNA, CDR2 YNFKEQ. CDR3 DNA sequence: TGTGCCAGCAGCCAAGGCAGGGGGGATCAAGAGACCCAGTACTTC. Translating gives CASSQGRGDQETQYF.

This clonotype is large. The chain joins TRBV6-1 to TRBJ2-5, with 12 positions matching TRBD2. The DNA end is more similar to TRBJ2-7, so the J call may be wrong. The CDR3 is 16 residues long. Germline V gene lookup returns CDR1 MNHNS and CDR2 SASEGT. The CDR3 spells CASSEGSSGRAGEQYF. The CDR3 DNA follows: TGTGCCAGCAGTGAAGGGTCTAGCGGGAGGGCTGGCGAGCAGTACTTC.

Within the sample, this clonotype is medium-sized. V is TRBV6-1 and J is TRBJ2-3; no clear D. V was shortened by 1 base and J by 1 base, with 18 bases between the two germline ends. The germline gives CDR1 MNHNS, CDR2 SASEGT. This CDR3 contains 18 residues. DNA of the CDR3: TGTGCCAGCAGTGAAGAGGTAGGCCCCCTAAGACGCACAGATACGCAGTATTTT. Residues: CASSEEVGPLRRTDTQYF.

This clonotype appeared many times. This sequence joins TRBV4-1 and TRBJ2-6; no reliable D call. The CDR3 runs to 14 residues. Germline V lookup: CDR1 MGHRA, CDR2 YSYEKL. Deletions cut 2 bases from V and 1 base from J, with 3 bases between. The CDR3 spells CASSQRSGANVLTF. The CDR3 DNA follows: TGCGCCAGCAGCCAAAGATCTGGGGCCAACGTCCTGACTTTC.

The chain employs TRBV10-2 and TRBJ2-3, with 8 positions matching TRBD2. Per the germline V gene, CDR1 is WSHSY and CDR2 is SAAADI. The CDR3 is made up of 13 amino acids. Trimming removed 6 bases from V and 3 bases from J; junction bases left unmatched: 2. CDR3: CASSGRETDTQYF. As DNA, the CDR3 is TGCGCCAGCAGCGGGAGGGAAACAGATACGCAGTATTTT.

This clonotype was counted at least ten times. V usage is TRBV6-1 and J usage is TRBJ2-7; 11 positions match TRBD2. The CDR3 loop spans 15 amino acids. Germline-derived CDR1 and CDR2 are MNHNS and SASEGT. V was pared by 3 bases and J by 0 bases, with 1 base of the junction left unmatched. The CDR3 sequence is CASSEGTSGSYEQYF. The CDR3 bases are TGTGCCAGCAGTGAGGGGACTAGCGGCTCCTACGAGCAGTACTTC.

This clonotype has a count of ten or more. The chain employs TRBV7-6 and TRBJ2-7, with 14 bases identical to TRBD2. The CDR3 runs to 15 residues. In germline, CDR1 is SGHVS, CDR2 FNYEAQ. V lost 6 bases to trimming and J lost 3 bases; unmatched junction nucleotides: 4. The CDR3 is CASSRTSGGIYEQYF. CDR3 DNA: TGTGCCAGCAGTCGGACTAGCGGGGGGATCTACGAGCAGTACTTC.

The table lists this clonotype with a few counts. The rearrangement uses TRBV5-3 and TRBJ2-2, with 11 bases matching TRBD2. TRBV5-3 is classed as an ORF, of uncertain function. Trimming removed 4 bases from V and 4 bases from J; junction bases left unmatched: 6. The CDR3 is 16 residues long. The CDR3 DNA is TGTGCCAGAAGCCTCTATAGCGGGAGGGGCACCGGGGAGCTGTTTTTT. As protein: CARSLYSGRGTGELFF.